This entry lists 10 T cell receptor beta chains sequenced from one sample in a study of cytomegalovirus exposure and HLA in healthy donors. It was with 60 Vbeta and 13 Jbeta primers that the PCR ran. This table comes from immunoSEQ multiplex PCR, and its TCRdb copy is limited to in-frame clones, with some not included. The sample holds fewer than 250,000 clones; approximately 90% are singletons and the top ten take more than 1%. The source material was PBMCs. The receptors originated from a boy younger than 10 in good health and CMV-seronegative.

This chain uses TRBV19 with TRBJ2-1; 8 nucleotides agree with TRBD1. V lost 3 bases to trimming and J lost 6 bases; unmatched junction nucleotides: 4. Germline-derived CDR1 and CDR2 are LNHDA and SQIVND (reference sequence). CDR3 length: 14 amino acids. This CDR3 is CASSISDRGNEQFF. CDR3 coding DNA: TGTGCCAGTAGTATTTCCGACAGGGGCAATGAGCAGTTCTTC.

This chain uses TRBV10-1 with TRBJ1-5; TRBD1 matches at 7 bases. Germline CDR1 and CDR2: WNHNN and SYGVQD (reference sequence). The CDR3 runs to 15 residues. V shed 3 bases, J shed 6 bases, and the junction held 8 bases outside the gene matches. CDR3 protein: CASSEKDRVSQPQHF. DNA of the CDR3: TGCGCCAGCAGTGAAAAAGACAGGGTGAGTCAGCCCCAGCATTTT.

A few counts support this clone. The CDR3 spells CASSVAGGADGYTF. For the CDR3, the DNA is TGTGCCAGCAGCGTAGCGGGGGGCGCAGATGGCTACACCTTC. This chain links TRBV9 with TRBJ1-2; D is possibly TRBD1 (6 bases). This CDR3 spans 14 amino acids. CDR1 and CDR2 from the germline V gene are SGDLS and YYNGEE. V lost 0 bases and J lost 6, with 12 bases in between.

The chain couples TRBV9 to TRBJ1-4; 7 nucleotides align to TRBD1. V trimming: 4 bases; J trimming: 5 bases; junction bases outside the gene matches: 5. CDR3 length: 14 amino acids. Germline V gives CDR1 SGDLS, CDR2 YYNGEE. The CDR3 sequence is CASSSGGGNEKLFF. CDR3 in DNA: TGTGCCAGCAGCTCAGGAGGGGGCAATGAAAAACTGTTTTTT.

The chain combines TRBV25-1 with TRBJ2-5, with D perhaps matching TRBD2 (5 bases). The germline V gene has CDR1 MGHDK and CDR2 SYGVNS. V was trimmed by 2 bases and J by 4 bases, leaving 14 bases between them. The CDR3 has 15 amino acids. CDR3 DNA: TGTGCCAGCAGTGAACGCTCACTAGTTCGAGAGACCCAGTACTTC. Protein: CASSERSLVRETQYF.

This clone has only one observation. V gene TRBV4-1 combines with J gene TRBJ2-5; weak D call: TRBD2 (5 bases). The J call is uncertain, as TRBJ2-7 better fits the DNA end. CDR3 length: 13 amino acids. Germline loops: CDR1 MGHRA, CDR2 YSYEKL. CDR3 sequence (DNA): TGCGCCAGCAGCCAAGAGGGGAGCTACGAGCAGTACTTC. Its translation: CASSQEGSYEQYF.

This clone was counted once. V gene TRBV14 combines with J gene TRBJ1-6; no definite D call. V shed 0 bases and J shed 8 bases, with 11 bases lying between them. CDR3 length: 15 amino acids. CDR1 and CDR2 (germline): SGHDN, FVKESK. In DNA, the CDR3 is TGTGCCAGCAGCCAAGATACAGTCCCGTATTCACCCCTCCACTTT. This codes for CASSQDTVPYSPLHF.

The chain has TRBV9 and TRBJ2-7; tentative D call: TRBD2 (6 bases). V was shortened by 4 bases and J by 4 bases, with 21 bases between the two germline ends. CDR3 length: 16 amino acids. Per the germline V gene, CDR1 is SGDLS and CDR2 is YYNGEE. DNA for the CDR3: TGTGCCAGCAGCCCCCGGGTATCGGGGGAGCCATACGAGCAGTACTTC. Its protein product is CASSPRVSGEPYEQYF.

V is TRBV11-2 and J is TRBJ2-1; 8 bases align to TRBD2. Germline CDR1 is SGHAT and CDR2 is FQNNGV. This CDR3 has 16 amino acids. V lost 5 bases and J lost 7; bases outside the gene matches: 13. The CDR3 DNA reads as TGTGCCAGCAGCATCCCTTCGGGGGGGCCCCTTAATGAGCAGTTCTTC. This codes for CASSIPSGGPLNEQFF.

V and J are TRBV28 and TRBJ2-1; D may be TRBD2 (6 bases). Germline V CDR1 and CDR2: MDHEN, SYDVKM. CDR3 length equals 15 residues. Trimming removed 6 bases at V and 1 base at J, with 13 bases between. The CDR3 loop is CASSLGGRSYNEQFF. DNA for the CDR3: TGTGCCAGCAGCCTCGGAGGGCGTTCCTACAATGAGCAGTTCTTC.